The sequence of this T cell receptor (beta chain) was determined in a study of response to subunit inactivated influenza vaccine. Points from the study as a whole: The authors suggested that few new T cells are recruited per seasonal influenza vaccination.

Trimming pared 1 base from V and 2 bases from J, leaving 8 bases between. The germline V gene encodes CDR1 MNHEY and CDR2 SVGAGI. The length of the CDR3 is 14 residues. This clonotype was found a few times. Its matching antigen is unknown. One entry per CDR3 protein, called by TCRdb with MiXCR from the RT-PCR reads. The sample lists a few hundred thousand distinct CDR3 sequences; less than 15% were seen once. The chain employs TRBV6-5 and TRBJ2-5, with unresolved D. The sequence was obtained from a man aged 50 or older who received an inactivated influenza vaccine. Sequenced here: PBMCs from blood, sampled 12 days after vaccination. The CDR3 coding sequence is TGTGCCAGCAGTTACTTTGGCGGACAAGAGACCCAGTACTTC. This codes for CASSYFGGQETQYF.